One sample yielded the 31 T cell receptor beta chains listed below, sequenced in a study of vaccination effects on CD4 cells after COVID-19. Before any sequencing was done, the ViraFEST assay used viral peptide pools to expand antigen-specific CD4+ T cells. Following an approximately eleven-day culture, CD4+ T cells were purified. The antigens these receptors bind are not known. Here immunoSEQ multiplex PCR was the method, and the copy in TCRdb shows in-frame clones only, minus some. The profile shows around 13,000 clones, approximately 82% of them singletons. This specimen consisted of CD4+ T cells from PBMCs cultured with HCoV-229E spike peptides, obtained before COVID-19 vaccination. The receptor set was obtained from a human donor who received a COVID-19 vaccine.

This clone was seen only a few times. The genes are TRBV6-5 and TRBJ1-6, with 7 nucleotides matching TRBD1. CDR3 size: 13 residues. With 5 bases clipped from V and 7 bases from J, the junction kept 2 bases outside the gene matches. Germline V gives CDR1 MNHEY, CDR2 SVGAGI. The CDR3 region has the DNA TGTGCCAGCAGTACACAGGGGAATTCACCCCTCCACTTT. This codes for CASSTQGNSPLHF.

This clone was seen a handful of times. The rearrangement links TRBV28 to TRBJ1-5, with no clear D. CDR3 length: 12 residues. Looked up from germline, CDR1 is MDHEN and CDR2 is SYDVKM. The V and J ends lost 3 bases and 9 bases respectively, with 9 bases between them. The CDR3 DNA follows: TGTGCCAGCAGTTTTTCGGGCAGGCCCCAGCATTTT. This sequence encodes CASSFSGRPQHF. Supplemented by reference TRBV28 and TRBJ1-5, the full variable domain reads DVKVTQSSRYLVKRTGEKVFLECVQDMDHENMFWYRQDPGLGLRLIYFSYDVKMKEKGDIPEGYSVSREKKERFSLILESASTNQTSMYLCASSFSGRPQHFGDGTRLSIL.

This clone was found a few times. The chain links TRBV2 to TRBJ1-3, with D uncertain. Looked up from germline, CDR1 is SNHLY and CDR2 is FYNNEI. The CDR3 consists of 14 residues. V was trimmed by 8 bases and J by 2 bases, leaving 13 bases between them. CDR3 bases: TGTGCCAGCCTTCCCATAATCACTGGAAACACCATATATTTT. Translating gives CASLPIITGNTIYF. Variable domain in full (rest from reference TRBV2 and TRBJ1-3): EPEVTQTPSHQVTQMGQEVILRCVPISNHLYFYWYRQILGQKVEFLVSFYNNEISEKSEIFDDQFSVERPDGSNFTLKIRSTKLEDSAMYFCASLPIITGNTIYFGEGSWLTVV.

The chain recombines TRBV2 with TRBJ1-4; D unresolved. This CDR3 contains 15 residues. CDR1 and CDR2 (germline): SNHLY, FYNNEI. V lost 4 bases and J lost 4, with 13 bases in between. The DNA of the CDR3 is TGTGCCAGCAGTGGGCTAAGACGCCATAATGAAAAACTGTTTTTT. It specifies CASSGLRRHNEKLFF.

This clone has more than one count but fewer than ten. The genes are TRBV7-2 and TRBJ1-2; TRBD1 matches at 9 bases. The germline CDR1 and CDR2 sequences are SGHTA and FQGNSA. The junction had 10 bases not matched to a gene; V was cut back by 6 bases and J by 5 bases. The CDR3 runs to 15 residues. CDR3 sequence (DNA): TGTGCCAGCAGGGGACAGGGAAGGTCGCCATATGGCTACACCTTC. This sequence encodes CASRGQGRSPYGYTF.

The chain employs TRBV2 and TRBJ1-6; 8 bases agree with TRBD1. Germline V gives CDR1 SNHLY, CDR2 FYNNEI. Trimming at V came to 3 bases and at J to 10 bases, leaving 8 bases not matched to a gene. This CDR3 is 15 amino acids long. CDR3 sequence (DNA): TGTGCCAGCAGTGACCCGGGACAGGCGGGATCACCCCTCCACTTT. It is translated as CASSDPGQAGSPLHF.

V usage is TRBV7-9 and J usage is TRBJ2-2; 7 bases match TRBD1. The CDR3 spans 17 residues. The V and J ends lost 6 bases and 4 bases, in that order; junction bases with no gene match: 14. Germline CDR1 is SEHNR and CDR2 is FQNEAQ (reference sequence). The CDR3 region is CASSSKGQLFFTGELFF. DNA of the CDR3: TGTGCCAGCAGTTCAAAGGGACAGCTATTTTTCACCGGGGAGCTGTTTTTT. The full variable domain, completed using reference TRBV7-9 and TRBJ2-2, is DTGVSQNPRHKITKRGQNVTFRCDPISEHNRLYWYRQTLGQGPEFLTYFQNEAQLEKSRLLSDRFSAERPKGSFSTLEIQRTEQGDSAMYLCASSSKGQLFFTGELFFGEGSRLTVL.

This chain uses TRBV5-4 with TRBJ2-3; D unresolved. Germline assignment: CDR1 SGHNT and CDR2 YYREEE (reference sequence). V dropped 0 bases and J dropped 0 bases, with 8 bases sitting between them. The CDR3 has 15 amino acids. The CDR3 sequence: CASSLAAESTDTQYF. The CDR3 DNA follows: TGTGCCAGCAGCTTGGCGGCAGAAAGCACAGATACGCAGTATTTT.

The rearrangement uses TRBV27 and TRBJ2-3; unclear D gene. Germline CDR1 MNHEY, CDR2 SMNVEV (reference sequence). The CDR3 is made up of 13 amino acids. The V and J ends lost 2 bases and 5 bases respectively, with 8 bases between them. The CDR3 reads CASSLRILDTQYF. The CDR3 DNA is TGTGCCAGCAGTTTAAGGATCCTAGATACGCAGTATTTT.

This sequence joins TRBV7-9 and TRBJ1-2; D is uncertain. The V end lost 0 bases, the J end lost 4 bases, and 9 bases lay between the germline ends. There are 14 residues in the CDR3. The germline CDR1 and CDR2 sequences are SEHNR and FQNEAQ (reference sequence). CDR3 coding DNA: TGTGCCAGCAGCTTAGCAGGGCAGGCCTATGGCTACACCTTC. It is translated as CASSLAGQAYGYTF. Full variable domain (remainder filled in from reference TRBV7-9 and TRBJ1-2): DTGVSQNPRHKITKRGQNVTFRCDPISEHNRLYWYRQTLGQGPEFLTYFQNEAQLEKSRLLSDRFSAERPKGSFSTLEIQRTEQGDSAMYLCASSLAGQAYGYTFGSGTRLTVV.

The rearrangement joins TRBV18 to TRBJ1-1; no reliable D call. V was clipped by 4 bases and J by 5 bases, with 14 bases between them. In germline, CDR1 is KGHSH, CDR2 LQKENI. CDR3 length: 14 residues. The CDR3 region is CASSLYQVGTEAFF. Here the CDR3 DNA reads TGTGCCAGCTCACTGTATCAGGTGGGAACTGAAGCTTTCTTT.

The CDR3 protein is CSASAGVGNQPQHF. CDR3 in DNA: TGCAGTGCTAGTGCAGGGGTAGGCAATCAGCCCCAGCATTTT. The chain employs TRBV20-1 and TRBJ1-5; TRBD1 is a possible D gene (6 bases). Germline V gene lookup returns CDR1 DFQATT and CDR2 SNEGSKA (reference sequence). V was clipped by 3 bases and J by 2 bases, with 11 bases between them. The CDR3 is made up of 14 amino acids.

This clone occurred a few times. CDR3 sequence reads: CASSDPPSGRRETQYF. DNA for the CDR3: TGTGCCAGCAGTGACCCTCCTAGCGGGAGACGAGAGACCCAGTACTTC. V gene TRBV25-1 combines with J gene TRBJ2-5; 10 bases are a match to TRBD2. V shed 3 bases and J 4 bases; nucleotides not matched to a gene: 8. The CDR3 extends over 16 amino acids. Germline V gene sequence: CDR1 MGHDK, CDR2 SYGVNS.

This clone was picked up a small number of times. This chain links TRBV5-1 with TRBJ2-3; 9 nucleotides line up with TRBD1. This CDR3 is built from 14 residues. Germline V CDR1 and CDR2: SGHRS, YFSETQ. The J segment lost 6 bases and the V segment lost 4 bases, leaving 6 bases of the junction unmatched. The CDR3 reads CASSTGTGWDTQYF. DNA for the CDR3: TGCGCCAGCAGCACCGGGACAGGGTGGGATACGCAGTATTTT.

CDR3 DNA: TGTGCCATCTCTAGCGGGAGTGGAACAGATACGCAGTATTTT. This sequence encodes CAISSGSGTDTQYF. The chain joins TRBV10-3 to TRBJ2-3; the match to TRBD2 covers 10 bases. The CDR3 runs to 14 residues. Germline CDR1 is ENHRY and CDR2 is SYGVKD. Losses at the gene ends were 8 bases for V and 3 bases for J; bases not matched to a gene: 5.

J is TRBJ2-3 and V is TRBV5-1, with D perhaps given as TRBD1 or TRBD2 (5 bases each). Trimming pared 4 bases from V and 6 bases from J, leaving 9 bases between. CDR3 length: 12 residues. Looked up from germline, CDR1 is SGHRS and CDR2 is YFSETQ. This CDR3 is CASSRDLDTQYF. Written as DNA, the CDR3 is TGCGCCAGCAGCAGGGACCTGGATACGCAGTATTTT.

The chain has TRBV5-1 and TRBJ2-3; D is unresolved. The germline gives CDR1 SGHRS, CDR2 YFSETQ. There are 15 residues in the CDR3. V lost 3 bases and J lost 4, with 15 bases in between. CDR3 loop: CASSYLQVKADTQYF. The CDR3 region has the DNA TGCGCCAGCAGCTACCTCCAGGTAAAGGCAGATACGCAGTATTTT.

The CDR3 is CASSLGTGPTNSPLHF. CDR3 in DNA: TGTGCCAGCAGCCTCGGGACAGGTCCCACTAATTCACCCCTCCACTTT. This chain uses TRBV4-2 with TRBJ1-6; 8 nucleotides align to TRBD1. The CDR3 covers 16 residues. Germline CDR1 reads LGHNA; CDR2 reads YNFKEQ. V shed 4 bases and J 6 bases; nucleotides not matched to a gene: 8.

This chain links TRBV19 with TRBJ1-1; D uncertain. Between the trimmed V and J ends, which lost 7 bases and 0 bases, there was a span of 9 bases. The CDR3 totals 13 residues. Germline CDR1 and CDR2: LNHDA and SQIVND (reference sequence). The CDR3 region is CASTQHMNTEAFF. The CDR3 DNA reads as TGTGCCAGTACCCAGCACATGAACACTGAAGCTTTCTTT.

This clone has a handful of counts. The V call is TRBV30, the J call TRBJ2-3; D gene uncertain. CDR3 length: 13 amino acids. Trimming shortened V by 2 bases and J by 2 bases, and 8 bases separated the two germline ends. CDR1 is GTSNPN, CDR2 SVGIG, per germline (reference sequence). CDR3 region: CAWSQQLTDTQYF. DNA of the CDR3: TGTGCCTGGAGTCAACAACTCACAGATACGCAGTATTTT.

The rearrangement links TRBV15 to TRBJ1-4; 8 bases agree with TRBD1. Trimming took 4 bases from V and 4 from J; bases not matched to a gene: 5. Germline V CDR1 and CDR2: LNHNV, YYDKDF (reference sequence). This CDR3 spans 15 amino acids. The CDR3 is CATSTRGPGNEKLFF. The CDR3 bases are TGTGCCACCAGCACCAGGGGGCCTGGTAATGAAAAACTGTTTTTT.

The V and J genes are TRBV20-1 and TRBJ1-2; no clear D. Trimming stripped 3 bases from V and 8 bases from J, with 10 bases between. CDR1 and CDR2 from the germline V gene are DFQATT and SNEGSKA (reference sequence). This CDR3 has 11 residues. The DNA for the CDR3 is TGCAGTGCTAGCCCCGATGACGGCTACACCTTC. Its translation is CSASPDDGYTF.

This clone was recorded a few times. The rearrangement uses TRBV7-9 and TRBJ1-5, with TRBD1 matching 9 bases. V gave up 1 base and J gave up 3 bases; unmatched junction bases: 1. The CDR3 loop spans 15 amino acids. Germline CDR1 and CDR2: SEHNR and FQNEAQ (reference sequence). The CDR3 spells CASSLGDRVNQPQHF. The DNA for the CDR3 is TGTGCCAGCAGCTTAGGGGACAGGGTCAATCAGCCCCAGCATTTT.

This clone was seen only a few times. The rearrangement joins TRBV3-1 (or the pseudogene TRBV3-2) to TRBJ1-4, with no clear D. V was shortened by 3 bases and J by 14 bases, with 10 bases between the two germline ends. This CDR3 is 11 amino acids long. CDR1 LGHDT and CDR2 YNNKEL come from the germline V gene (reference sequence). The CDR3 DNA follows: TGTGCCAGCAGCCAGGCCGCGGGCCTGTTTTTT. Protein: CASSQAAGLFF.

This clone showed up just a few times. The V gene is TRBV27, the J gene TRBJ1-2, with D possibly TRBD1 on 6 matching bases. V gave up 6 bases and J gave up 3 bases, with 17 bases separating them. The CDR3 consists of 15 residues. CDR1 and CDR2 from the germline V gene are MNHEY and SMNVEV (reference sequence). The CDR3 reads CASSRNRAGDYGYTF. As DNA, the CDR3 is TGTGCCAGCAGCCGAAACAGGGCAGGAGACTATGGCTACACCTTC.

The V call is TRBV2, the J call TRBJ2-2, with 8 nucleotides matching TRBD1. The CDR3 totals 15 residues. Unmatched junction bases numbered 6, after V lost 6 bases and J lost 3 bases. CDR1 and CDR2 from the germline V gene are SNHLY and FYNNEI. CDR3 sequence (DNA): TGTGCCAGCAGCTCCGGGACAGGATACACCGGGGAGCTGTTTTTT. This sequence encodes CASSSGTGYTGELFF.

The gene calls are TRBV4-1 and TRBJ2-7; tentatively, D is TRBD1 or TRBD2 (6 bases each). Germline values: CDR1 MGHRA, CDR2 YSYEKL. Trimming removed 1 base at V and 2 bases at J, with 18 bases between. This CDR3 has 17 amino acids. The CDR3 loop is CASSQVIIRGQAYEQYF. CDR3 in DNA: TGCGCCAGCAGCCAAGTTATTATCCGGGGGCAAGCCTACGAGCAGTACTTC.

This clone was seen more than once but under ten times. This chain links TRBV19 with TRBJ1-1, with D hard to call. V lost 1 base and J 5 bases, leaving 14 bases between the germline ends. There are 15 residues in the CDR3. The germline V gene encodes CDR1 LNHDA and CDR2 SQIVND (reference sequence). This CDR3 reads CASSIGRSGRTEAFF. CDR3 bases: TGTGCCAGTAGTATAGGAAGGTCGGGTAGGACTGAAGCTTTCTTT. Variable domain in full (rest from reference TRBV19 and TRBJ1-1): DGGITQSPKYLFRKEGQNVTLSCEQNLNHDAMYWYRQDPGQGLRLIYYSQIVNDFQKGDIAEGYSVSREKKESFPLTVTSAQKNPTAFYLCASSIGRSGRTEAFFGQGTRLTVV.

The chain couples TRBV3-1 (or the pseudogene TRBV3-2) to TRBJ1-5; D may be TRBD1 (5 bases). From germline, CDR1 is LGHDT and CDR2 YNNKEL (reference sequence). V was clipped by 3 bases and J by 3 bases, with 6 bases between them. The CDR3 runs to 13 residues. The CDR3 reads CASSQTDNQPQHF. The CDR3 nucleotides read TGTGCCAGCAGCCAGACAGACAATCAGCCCCAGCATTTT.

The chain recombines TRBV28 with TRBJ1-5; no firm D call. This CDR3 has 11 residues. Between the trimmed V and J ends, which lost 0 bases and 11 bases, there was a span of 5 bases. Germline V gene data show CDR1 as MDHEN and CDR2 as SYDVKM. CDR3 region: CASSLWGTQHF. The CDR3 nucleotides read TGTGCCAGCAGTTTATGGGGCACCCAGCATTTT.

This sequence joins TRBV18 and TRBJ1-5; the D is unclear. CDR1 and CDR2 (germline): KGHSH, LQKENI. This CDR3 is 14 amino acids long. V lost 1 base and J 3 bases, leaving 7 bases between the germline ends. The CDR3 nucleotides read TGTGCCAGCTCACCACTGGGATCCAATCAGCCCCAGCATTTT. Protein product: CASSPLGSNQPQHF.